The 6 T cell receptor beta chains in this list originate from one sample, sequenced in a study of OX40 agonist ivuxolimab in advanced cancers. Repertoires were generated with immunoSEQ multiplex PCR, while TCRdb's copy carries only in-frame clones and drops some. The sample shows 70,000 to 80,000 clones, around 90% of them seen only once. Source: CD4+ or CD8+ T cells sorted from blood, taken in a trial of the OX40 agonist ivuxolimab. The receptors were sampled from an adult with an advanced solid tumor such as melanoma, head and neck, liver or kidney cancer.

The chain is built from TRBV5-1 and TRBJ1-2; TRBD1 agrees at 10 bases. CDR1 and CDR2 (germline): SGHRS, YFSETQ. J lost 6 bases, V lost 3 bases, and 5 bases had no gene match. CDR3 length equals 14 residues. CDR3 loop: CASSSTGGEDGYTF. The CDR3 nucleotides are TGCGCCAGCAGCTCGACAGGGGGCGAAGATGGCTACACCTTC. The full variable domain, rest sourced from reference TRBV5-1 and TRBJ1-2, is KAGVTQTPRYLIKTRGQQVTLSCSPISGHRSVSWYQQTPGQGLQFLFEYFSETQRNKGNFPGRFSGRQFSNSRSEMNVSTLELGDSALYLCASSSTGGEDGYTFGSGTRLTVV.

CDR3 region: CASSLASGTVRTGELFF. The CDR3 bases are TGTGCCAGCAGCTTGGCTTCCGGGACGGTTCGCACCGGGGAGCTGTTTTTT. The rearrangement joins TRBV5-4 to TRBJ2-2; perhaps D is TRBD1 or TRBD2 (5 bases each). The CDR3 is 17 amino acids. Trimming shortened V by 0 bases and J by 4 bases, and 16 bases separated the two germline ends. CDR1 is SGHNT and CDR2 is YYREEE in the germline V gene (reference sequence).

Worth noting for this clone: The junction and the germline gene differ at one end; a read error may be behind it. The chain has TRBV11-2 and TRBJ2-5; D unresolved. This CDR3 comprises 12 residues. Germline CDR1 is SGHAT and CDR2 is FQNNGV. The CDR3, as DNA: TGTGCCAGCAGCCTAGAACAAGAGACCCAGTACTTC. It specifies CASSLEQETQYF.

This clone was seen once. The chain links TRBV5-1 to TRBJ2-1; D remains unclear. The V gene lost 0 bases and the J gene lost 0 bases, with 7 bases spanning the gap. Germline CDR1 and CDR2: SGHRS and YFSETQ. CDR3 length: 15 residues. The CDR3 sequence is CASSLGQISYNEQFF. CDR3 in DNA: TGCGCCAGCAGCTTGGGTCAAATCTCCTACAATGAGCAGTTCTTC.

The rearrangement joins TRBV10-3 to TRBJ2-1; the D call may be TRBD1 or TRBD2 (5 bases each). The V and J ends lost 2 bases and 9 bases respectively, with 14 bases between them. CDR3 length equals 14 residues. Germline V gene data show CDR1 as ENHRY and CDR2 as SYGVKD. The CDR3 here is CAISETGGRGEQFF. The CDR3 DNA sequence: TGTGCCATCAGTGAGACAGGTGGGAGAGGTGAGCAGTTCTTC.

The V call is TRBV11-2, the J call TRBJ2-2; TRBD1 aligns across 12 bases. The CDR3 length is 16 residues. Germline V gene data show CDR1 as SGHAT and CDR2 as FQNNGV. Trimming at V came to 5 bases and at J to 2 bases, leaving 3 bases not matched to a gene. The CDR3 sequence: CASSPGQGANTGELFF. As DNA, the CDR3 is TGTGCCAGCAGCCCGGGACAGGGGGCTAACACCGGGGAGCTGTTTTTT. Full variable domain (missing parts from reference TRBV11-2 and TRBJ2-2): EAGVAQSPRYKIIEKRQSVAFWCNPISGHATLYWYQQILGQGPKLLIQFQNNGVVDDSQLPKDRFSAERLKGVDSTLKIQPAKLEDSAVYLCASSPGQGANTGELFFGEGSRLTVL.